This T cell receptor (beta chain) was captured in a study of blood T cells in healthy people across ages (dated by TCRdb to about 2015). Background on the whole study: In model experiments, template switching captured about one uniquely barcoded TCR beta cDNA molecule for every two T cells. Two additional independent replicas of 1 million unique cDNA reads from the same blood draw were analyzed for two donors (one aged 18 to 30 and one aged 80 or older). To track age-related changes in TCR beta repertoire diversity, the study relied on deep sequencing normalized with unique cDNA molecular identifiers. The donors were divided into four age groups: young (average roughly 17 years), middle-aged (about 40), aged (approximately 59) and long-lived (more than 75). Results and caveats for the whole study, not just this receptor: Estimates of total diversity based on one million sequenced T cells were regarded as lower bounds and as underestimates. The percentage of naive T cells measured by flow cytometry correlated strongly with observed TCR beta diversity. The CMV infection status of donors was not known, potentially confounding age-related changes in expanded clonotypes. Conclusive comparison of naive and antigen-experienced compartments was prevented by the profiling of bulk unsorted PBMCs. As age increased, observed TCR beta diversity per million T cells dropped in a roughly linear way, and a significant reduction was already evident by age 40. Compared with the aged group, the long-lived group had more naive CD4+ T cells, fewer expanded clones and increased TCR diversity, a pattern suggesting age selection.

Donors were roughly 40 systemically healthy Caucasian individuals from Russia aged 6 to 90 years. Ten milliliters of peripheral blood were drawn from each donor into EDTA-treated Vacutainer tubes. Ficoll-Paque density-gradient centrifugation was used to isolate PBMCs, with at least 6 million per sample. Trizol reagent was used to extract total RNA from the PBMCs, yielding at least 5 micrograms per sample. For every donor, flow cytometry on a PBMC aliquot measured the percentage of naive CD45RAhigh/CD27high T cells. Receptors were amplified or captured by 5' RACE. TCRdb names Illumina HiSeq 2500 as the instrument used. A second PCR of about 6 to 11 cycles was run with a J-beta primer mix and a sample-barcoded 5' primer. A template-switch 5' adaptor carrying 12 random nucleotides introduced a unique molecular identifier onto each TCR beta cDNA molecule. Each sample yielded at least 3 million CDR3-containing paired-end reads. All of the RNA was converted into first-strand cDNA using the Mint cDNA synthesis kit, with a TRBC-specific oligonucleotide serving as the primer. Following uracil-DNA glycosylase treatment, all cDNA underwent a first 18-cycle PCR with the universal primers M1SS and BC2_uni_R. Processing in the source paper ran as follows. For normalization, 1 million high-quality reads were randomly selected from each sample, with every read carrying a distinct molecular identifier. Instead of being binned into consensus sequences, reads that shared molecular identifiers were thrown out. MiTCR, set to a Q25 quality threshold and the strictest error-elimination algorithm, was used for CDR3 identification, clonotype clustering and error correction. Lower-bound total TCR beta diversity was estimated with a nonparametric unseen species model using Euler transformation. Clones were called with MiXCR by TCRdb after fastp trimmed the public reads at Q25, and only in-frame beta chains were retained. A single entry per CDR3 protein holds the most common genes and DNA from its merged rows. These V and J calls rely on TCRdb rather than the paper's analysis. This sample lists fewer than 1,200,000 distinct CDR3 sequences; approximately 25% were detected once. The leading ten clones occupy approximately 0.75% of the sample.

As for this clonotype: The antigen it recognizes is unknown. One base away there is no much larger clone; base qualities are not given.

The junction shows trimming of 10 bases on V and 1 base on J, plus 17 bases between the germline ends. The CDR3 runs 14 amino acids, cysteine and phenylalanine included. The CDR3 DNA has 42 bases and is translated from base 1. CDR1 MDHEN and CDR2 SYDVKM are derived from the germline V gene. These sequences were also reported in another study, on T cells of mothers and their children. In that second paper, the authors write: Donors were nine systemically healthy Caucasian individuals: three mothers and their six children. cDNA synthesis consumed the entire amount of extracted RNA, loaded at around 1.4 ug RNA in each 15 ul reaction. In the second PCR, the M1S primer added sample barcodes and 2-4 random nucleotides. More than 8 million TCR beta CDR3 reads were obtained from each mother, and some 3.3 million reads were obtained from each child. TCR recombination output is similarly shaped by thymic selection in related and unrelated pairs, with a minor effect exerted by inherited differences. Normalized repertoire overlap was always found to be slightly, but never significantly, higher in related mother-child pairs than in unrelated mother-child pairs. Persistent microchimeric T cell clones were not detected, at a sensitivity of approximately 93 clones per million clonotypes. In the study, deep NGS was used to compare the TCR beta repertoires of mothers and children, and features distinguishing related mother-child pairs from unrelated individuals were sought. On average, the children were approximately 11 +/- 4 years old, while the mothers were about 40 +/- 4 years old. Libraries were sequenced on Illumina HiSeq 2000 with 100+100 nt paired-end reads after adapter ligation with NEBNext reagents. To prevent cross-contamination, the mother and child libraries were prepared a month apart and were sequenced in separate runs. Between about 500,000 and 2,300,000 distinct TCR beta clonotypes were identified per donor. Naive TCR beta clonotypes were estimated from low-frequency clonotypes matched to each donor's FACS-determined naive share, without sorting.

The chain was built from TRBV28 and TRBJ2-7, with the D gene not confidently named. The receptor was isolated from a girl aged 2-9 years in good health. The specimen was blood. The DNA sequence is TGTGCCACCACAGAAGTAGCCGAGTCCTACGAGCAGTACTTC. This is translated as CATTEVAESYEQYF.